Shown below are 21 T cell receptor beta chains from a single sample sequenced in a study of OX40 agonist ivuxolimab in advanced cancers. Sequencing used immunoSEQ multiplex PCR; TCRdb keeps in-frame clones, though not all of them. Here the sample spans 90,000 or so clones, roughly 89% being singletons. The starting material was CD4+ or CD8+ T cells sorted from blood, obtained in a trial of the OX40 agonist ivuxolimab. The source of these receptors is an adult with an advanced solid tumor such as melanoma, head and neck, liver or kidney cancer.

The V and J genes are TRBV7-3 and TRBJ2-2, with 11 bases identical to TRBD2. Looked up from germline, CDR1 is SGHTA and CDR2 is FQGTGA. The CDR3 contains 13 residues. The V and J ends lost 5 bases and 11 bases, in that order; junction bases with no gene match: 4. The CDR3 loop reads CASSLGTSGELFF. The CDR3 DNA sequence: TGTGCCAGCAGCCTCGGGACTAGCGGAGAGCTGTTTTTT.

The chain couples TRBV6-5 to TRBJ1-4; no reliable D call. The length of the CDR3 is 14 residues. Trimming took off 8 bases at V and 5 bases at J, with 15 bases between the two ends. CDR1 MNHEY and CDR2 SVGAGI come from the germline V gene. CDR3 amino acids: CASGSLSVNEKLFF. The CDR3 DNA reads as TGTGCCAGCGGCTCTTTGTCAGTAAATGAAAAACTGTTTTTT.

The chain uses TRBV30 and TRBJ1-3; D uncertain. The V end was cut by 0 bases, the J end by 1 base, with 10 bases between. This CDR3 spans 15 amino acids. CDR1 is GTSNPN, CDR2 SVGIG, per germline (reference sequence). CDR3 sequence: CAWSVNRRSGNTIYF. CDR3 in DNA: TGTGCCTGGAGTGTAAACCGGAGGTCTGGAAACACCATATATTTT.

This chain links TRBV29-1 with TRBJ2-7; tentatively, D is TRBD1 (5 bases). V was shortened by 5 bases and J by 3 bases, with 20 bases between the two germline ends. The germline V gene has CDR1 SQVTM and CDR2 ANQGSEA. This CDR3 is 15 amino acids long. The chain's CDR3 is CSVSIPGRGNYEQYF. CDR3 sequence (DNA): TGCAGCGTTTCAATTCCTGGTAGGGGTAACTACGAGCAGTACTTC.

This chain links TRBV7-9 with TRBJ2-5; no firm D call. V gave up 1 base and J gave up 5 bases, with 8 bases separating them. The germline CDR1 and CDR2 sequences are SEHNR and FQNEAQ (reference sequence). This CDR3 has 13 residues. For the CDR3, the DNA is TGTGCCAGCAGCTTAGGTGTCAAGGAGACCCAGTACTTC. It yields the protein CASSLGVKETQYF. Supplemented by reference TRBV7-9 and TRBJ2-5, the full variable domain reads DTGVSQNPRHKITKRGQNVTFRCDPISEHNRLYWYRQTLGQGPEFLTYFQNEAQLEKSRLLSDRFSAERPKGSFSTLEIQRTEQGDSAMYLCASSLGVKETQYFGPGTRLLVL.

The chain couples TRBV11-2 to TRBJ1-4; TRBD1 might be the D (6 bases). The V gene lost 5 bases and the J gene lost 2 bases, with 12 bases spanning the gap. Germline CDR1 is SGHAT and CDR2 is FQNNGV. The CDR3 is made up of 15 amino acids. In DNA form, the CDR3 reads TGTGCCAGCAGCCTACTAGGGGGTACTAATGAAAAACTGTTTTTT. It specifies CASSLLGGTNEKLFF.

The V and J genes are TRBV2 and TRBJ1-2, with D uncertain. This CDR3 contains 12 residues. V dropped 4 bases and J dropped 7 bases, with 10 bases sitting between them. The germline V gene has CDR1 SNHLY and CDR2 FYNNEI. The CDR3 loop reads CASSVVQAGYTF. The DNA of the CDR3 is TGTGCCAGCAGTGTCGTACAAGCTGGCTACACCTTC.

This clone was seen a single time. The V gene is TRBV2, the J gene TRBJ2-2; D gene unclear. The CDR3 is 13 residues long. The V and J ends lost 7 bases and 2 bases respectively, with 8 bases between them. From germline, CDR1 is SNHLY and CDR2 FYNNEI. The CDR3 region has the DNA TGTGCCAGCAAAACGGACAACACCGGGGAGCTGTTTTTT. Its protein is CASKTDNTGELFF.

The rearrangement joins TRBV15 to TRBJ1-5, with TRBD1 as a possible D gene (6 bases). This CDR3 region has 13 residues. Looked up from germline, CDR1 is LNHNV and CDR2 is YYDKDF (reference sequence). The V end was cut by 7 bases, the J end by 4 bases, with 11 bases between. The CDR3: CATTGHLNQPQHF. The DNA of the CDR3 is TGTGCCACCACGGGACACCTGAATCAGCCCCAGCATTTT.

This sequence joins TRBV9 and TRBJ1-6; 9 positions agree with TRBD1. Trimming at V came to 3 bases and at J to 10 bases, leaving 5 bases not matched to a gene. Germline lookup yields CDR1 SGDLS and CDR2 YYNGEE. The CDR3 contains 14 residues. CDR3 loop: CASSGGQGYSPLHF. The DNA of the CDR3 is TGTGCCAGCAGCGGGGGACAGGGATACTCACCCCTCCACTTT.

The chain employs TRBV7-9 and TRBJ2-7; D is undetermined. Trimming shortened V by 3 bases and J by 1 base, and 16 bases separated the two germline ends. There are 16 residues in the CDR3. CDR1 and CDR2 from the germline V gene are SEHNR and FQNEAQ (reference sequence). In nucleotides, the CDR3 is TGTGCCAGCAGCTTCCCAACGATGGATCCTTCCTACGAGCAGTACTTC. Residues: CASSFPTMDPSYEQYF.

This chain joins TRBV9 and TRBJ2-5; tentatively, D is TRBD1 (5 bases). The CDR3 runs to 14 residues. Trimming shortened V by 2 bases and J by 2 bases, and 10 bases separated the two germline ends. Per germline, CDR1 SGDLS and CDR2 YYNGEE. The CDR3 sequence: CASSVGPLQETQYF. CDR3 bases: TGTGCCAGCAGCGTGGGGCCCCTTCAAGAGACCCAGTACTTC.

The CDR3 region is CASRTSGNYEQYF. In DNA, the CDR3 is TGTGCCAGCCGGACTAGCGGGAACTACGAGCAGTACTTC. This chain links TRBV2 with TRBJ2-7, with TRBD2 matching over 12 bases. Trimming removed 8 bases from V and 3 bases from J; junction bases left unmatched: 2. The length of the CDR3 is 13 residues. Germline V CDR1 and CDR2: SNHLY, FYNNEI.

This chain connects TRBV5-1 to TRBJ2-3; 8 nucleotides match TRBD1. With V trimmed by 0 bases and J by 2 bases, 5 bases remained unmatched. CDR1 is SGHRS and CDR2 is YFSETQ in the germline V gene. The CDR3 is 16 amino acids. The CDR3 region has the DNA TGCGCCAGCAGCTTGGGGACAGGGTGGGACACAGATACGCAGTATTTT. It yields the protein CASSLGTGWDTDTQYF. The full variable domain, with the rest looked up from reference TRBV5-1 and TRBJ2-3, is KAGVTQTPRYLIKTRGQQVTLSCSPISGHRSVSWYQQTPGQGLQFLFEYFSETQRNKGNFPGRFSGRQFSNSRSEMNVSTLELGDSALYLCASSLGTGWDTDTQYFGPGTRLTVL.

The chain joins TRBV7-9 to TRBJ2-7, with 7 bases that match TRBD2. The CDR3 is 15 amino acids. CDR1 and CDR2 from the germline V gene are SEHNR and FQNEAQ (reference sequence). J gave up 1 base and V 7 bases, and 10 bases lay outside the gene matches. CDR3 residues: CASTGGSGLSYEQYF. CDR3 sequence (DNA): TGTGCCAGCACGGGCGGGAGCGGGCTGTCCTACGAGCAGTACTTC.

The chain links TRBV28 to TRBJ1-1; D perhaps matches TRBD1 (6 bases). This CDR3 region has 13 residues. The V and J ends lost 5 bases and 8 bases respectively, with 15 bases between them. Germline assignment: CDR1 MDHEN and CDR2 SYDVKM. CDR3 in amino acids: CASSPTGQIEAFF. CDR3 coding DNA: TGTGCCAGCAGTCCTACCGGACAGATCGAAGCTTTCTTT.

The chain employs TRBV5-4 and TRBJ1-4; a possible D gene is TRBD1 (5 bases). Germline V gene data show CDR1 as SGHNT and CDR2 as YYREEE (reference sequence). CDR3 length: 14 amino acids. The germline V and J ends were trimmed by 4 bases and 0 bases, with 7 bases remaining between them. CDR3 bases: TGTGCCAGCAGCCTACAGGCAACTAATGAAAAACTGTTTTTT. This translates into CASSLQATNEKLFF.

For the CDR3, the DNA is TGTGCCAGCAGCCAAGATTCGGGCATTTACTATGGCTACACCTTC. This encodes CASSQDSGIYYGYTF. This chain joins TRBV4-2 and TRBJ1-2; D ambiguous. The CDR3 consists of 15 residues. Germline values: CDR1 LGHNA, CDR2 YNFKEQ. Trimming shortened V by 0 bases and J by 3 bases, and 11 bases separated the two germline ends.

The V and J genes are TRBV5-1 and TRBJ2-2, with D uncertain. Between the trimmed V and J ends, which lost 2 bases and 1 base, there was a span of 3 bases. The CDR3 consists of 13 residues. In germline, CDR1 is SGHRS, CDR2 YFSETQ. Here the CDR3 reads CASSFRNTGELFF. The DNA for the CDR3 is TGCGCCAGCAGCTTCAGGAACACCGGGGAGCTGTTTTTT.

V is TRBV2 and J is TRBJ2-2; D unclear. CDR3 length equals 13 residues. Germline V gene sequence: CDR1 SNHLY, CDR2 FYNNEI. V was clipped by 4 bases and J by 3 bases, with 6 bases between them. CDR3 nucleotides: TGTGCCAGCAGTGTTAGATACACCGGGGAGCTGTTTTTT. It translates to CASSVRYTGELFF.

V and J are TRBV30 and TRBJ1-2; 7 bases match TRBD1. CDR1 and CDR2 from the germline V gene are GTSNPN and SVGIG (reference sequence). The CDR3 is 13 residues long. V lost 4 bases, J lost 0 bases, and 2 bases stayed unmatched. The CDR3 nucleotides read TGTGCCTGGAAGGACAGGTCTAACTATGGCTACACCTTC. Translating it yields CAWKDRSNYGYTF.